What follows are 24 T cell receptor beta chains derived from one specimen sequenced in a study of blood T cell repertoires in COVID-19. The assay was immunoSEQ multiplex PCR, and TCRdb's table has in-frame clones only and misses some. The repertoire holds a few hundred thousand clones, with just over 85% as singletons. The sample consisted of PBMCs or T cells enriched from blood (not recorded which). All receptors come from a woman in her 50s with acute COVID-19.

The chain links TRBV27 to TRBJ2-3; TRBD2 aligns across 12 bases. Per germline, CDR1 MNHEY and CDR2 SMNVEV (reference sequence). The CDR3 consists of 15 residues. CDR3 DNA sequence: TGTGCTGCTGCTAGCGGGAGGGCCGGAATAGATACGCAGTATTTT. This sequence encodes CAAASGRAGIDTQYF.

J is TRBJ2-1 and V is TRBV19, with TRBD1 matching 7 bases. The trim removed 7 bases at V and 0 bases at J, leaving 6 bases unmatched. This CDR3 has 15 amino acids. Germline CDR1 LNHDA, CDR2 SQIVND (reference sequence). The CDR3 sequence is CASTSQGSSYNEQFF. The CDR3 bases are TGTGCCAGTACCTCACAGGGGAGCTCCTACAATGAGCAGTTCTTC.

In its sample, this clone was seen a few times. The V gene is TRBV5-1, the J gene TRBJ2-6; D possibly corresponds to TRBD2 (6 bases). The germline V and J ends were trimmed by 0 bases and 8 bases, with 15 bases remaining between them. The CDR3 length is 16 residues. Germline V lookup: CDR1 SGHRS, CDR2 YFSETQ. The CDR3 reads CASSLAGAGSSNVLTF. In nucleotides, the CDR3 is TGCGCCAGCAGCTTGGCTGGAGCGGGCTCGTCCAACGTCCTGACTTTC.

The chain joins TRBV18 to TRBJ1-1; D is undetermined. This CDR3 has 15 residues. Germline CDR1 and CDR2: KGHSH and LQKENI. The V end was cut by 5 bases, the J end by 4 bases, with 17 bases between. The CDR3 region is CASSRSEAVGTEAFF. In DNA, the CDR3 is TGTGCCAGCTCAAGGTCGGAGGCCGTGGGCACTGAAGCTTTCTTT.

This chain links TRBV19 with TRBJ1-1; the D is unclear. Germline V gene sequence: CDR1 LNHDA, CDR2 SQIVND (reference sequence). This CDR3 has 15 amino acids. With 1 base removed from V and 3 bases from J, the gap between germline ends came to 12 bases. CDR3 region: CASSIGTRGDTEAFF. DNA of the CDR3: TGTGCCAGTAGTATAGGAACGCGCGGGGACACTGAAGCTTTCTTT.

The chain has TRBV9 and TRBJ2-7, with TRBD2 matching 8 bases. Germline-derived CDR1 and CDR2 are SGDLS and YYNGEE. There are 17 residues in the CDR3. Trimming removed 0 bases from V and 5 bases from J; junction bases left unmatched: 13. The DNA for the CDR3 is TGTGCCAGCAGCGTAGCGGCGGGAGGCTGGGTTATGGACGAGCAGTACTTC. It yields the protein CASSVAAGGWVMDEQYF.

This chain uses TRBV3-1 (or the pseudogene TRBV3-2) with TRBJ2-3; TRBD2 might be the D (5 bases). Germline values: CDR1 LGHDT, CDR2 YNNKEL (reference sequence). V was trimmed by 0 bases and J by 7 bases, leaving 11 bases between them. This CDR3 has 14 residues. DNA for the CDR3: TGTGCCAGCAGCCAAGATTTAGCGACCAATACGCAGTATTTT. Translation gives CASSQDLATNTQYF.

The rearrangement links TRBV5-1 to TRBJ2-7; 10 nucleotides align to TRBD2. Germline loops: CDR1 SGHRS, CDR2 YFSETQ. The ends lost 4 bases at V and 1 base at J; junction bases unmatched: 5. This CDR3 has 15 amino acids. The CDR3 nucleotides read TGCGCCAGCAGCATAGCGGGAGGAGGGTCCTACGAGCAGTACTTC. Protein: CASSIAGGGSYEQYF.

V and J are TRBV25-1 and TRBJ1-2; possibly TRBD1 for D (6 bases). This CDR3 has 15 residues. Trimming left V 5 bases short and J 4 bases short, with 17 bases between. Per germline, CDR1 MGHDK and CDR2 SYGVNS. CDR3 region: CASSPTGTGSYGYTF. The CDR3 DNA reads TGTGCCAGCAGTCCCACAGGGACCGGTTCCTATGGCTACACCTTC.

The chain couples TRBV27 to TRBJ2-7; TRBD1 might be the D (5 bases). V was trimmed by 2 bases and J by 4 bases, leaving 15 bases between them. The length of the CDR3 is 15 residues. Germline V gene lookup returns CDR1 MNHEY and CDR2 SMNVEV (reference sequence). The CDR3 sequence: CASSLTGALTYEQYF. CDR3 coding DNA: TGTGCCAGCAGTTTAACTGGGGCTCTTACTTACGAGCAGTACTTC.

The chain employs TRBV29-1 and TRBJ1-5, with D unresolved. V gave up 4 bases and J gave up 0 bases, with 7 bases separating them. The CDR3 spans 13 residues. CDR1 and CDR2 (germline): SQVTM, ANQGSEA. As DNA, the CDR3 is TGCAGCGTTGCGGCGGGTAGCAATCAGCCCCAGCATTTT. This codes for CSVAAGSNQPQHF.

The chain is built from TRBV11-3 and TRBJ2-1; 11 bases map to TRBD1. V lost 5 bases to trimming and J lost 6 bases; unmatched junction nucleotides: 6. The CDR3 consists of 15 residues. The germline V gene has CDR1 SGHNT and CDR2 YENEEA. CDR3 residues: CASSKDRGHVNEQFF. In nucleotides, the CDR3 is TGTGCCAGCAGCAAGGACAGGGGGCACGTCAATGAGCAGTTCTTC.

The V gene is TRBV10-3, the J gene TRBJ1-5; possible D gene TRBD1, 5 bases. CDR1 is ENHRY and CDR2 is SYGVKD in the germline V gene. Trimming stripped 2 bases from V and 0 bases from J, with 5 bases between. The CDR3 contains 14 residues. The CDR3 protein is CAISERGSNQPQHF. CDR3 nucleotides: TGTGCCATCAGTGAGAGGGGTAGCAATCAGCCCCAGCATTTT.

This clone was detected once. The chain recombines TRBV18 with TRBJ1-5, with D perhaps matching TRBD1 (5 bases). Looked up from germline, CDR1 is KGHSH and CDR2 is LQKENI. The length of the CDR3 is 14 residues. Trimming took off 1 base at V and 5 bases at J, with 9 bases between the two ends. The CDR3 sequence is CASSPRARDQPQHF. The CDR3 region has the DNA TGTGCCAGCTCACCACGGGCCAGGGATCAGCCCCAGCATTTT.

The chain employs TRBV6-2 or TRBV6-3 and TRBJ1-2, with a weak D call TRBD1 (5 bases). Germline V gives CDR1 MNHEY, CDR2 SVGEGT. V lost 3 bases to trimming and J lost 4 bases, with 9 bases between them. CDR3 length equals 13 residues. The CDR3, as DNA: TGTGCCAGCAGTTATGACAGCATCTATGGCTACACCTTC. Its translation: CASSYDSIYGYTF.

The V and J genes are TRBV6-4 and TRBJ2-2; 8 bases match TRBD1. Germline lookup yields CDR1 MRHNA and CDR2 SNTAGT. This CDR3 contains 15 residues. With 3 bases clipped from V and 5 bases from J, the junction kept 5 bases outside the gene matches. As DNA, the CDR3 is TGTGCCAGCAGTGAGGCAGGGGGCCTAACCGGGGAGCTGTTTTTT. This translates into CASSEAGGLTGELFF.

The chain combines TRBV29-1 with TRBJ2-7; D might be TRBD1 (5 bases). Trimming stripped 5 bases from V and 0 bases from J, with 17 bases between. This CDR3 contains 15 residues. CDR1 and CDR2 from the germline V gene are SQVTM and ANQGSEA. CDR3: CSVRTQGSSSYEQYF. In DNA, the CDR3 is TGCAGCGTTCGAACCCAGGGATCTAGCTCCTACGAGCAGTACTTC.

The CDR3 DNA follows: TGTGCCAGCAGCCCGCCCGGCGAGCAGTACTTC. It is translated as CASSPPGEQYF. The chain uses TRBV7-9 and TRBJ2-7; no clear D gene. Germline assignment: CDR1 SEHNR and CDR2 FQNEAQ (reference sequence). The ends were cut back, 5 bases at V and 6 bases at J, with 8 bases in the middle. CDR3 length equals 11 residues.

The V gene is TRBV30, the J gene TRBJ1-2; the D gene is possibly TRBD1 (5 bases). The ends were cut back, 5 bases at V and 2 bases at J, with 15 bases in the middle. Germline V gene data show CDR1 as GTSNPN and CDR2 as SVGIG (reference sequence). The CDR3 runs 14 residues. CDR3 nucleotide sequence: TGTGCCTGGGTAGGGGCAGGGTCCAACTATGGCTACACCTTC. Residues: CAWVGAGSNYGYTF.

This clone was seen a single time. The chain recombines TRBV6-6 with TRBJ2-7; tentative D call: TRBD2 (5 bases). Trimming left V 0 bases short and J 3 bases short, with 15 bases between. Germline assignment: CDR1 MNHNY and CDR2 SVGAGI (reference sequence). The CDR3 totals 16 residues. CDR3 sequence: CASSYSNPSLLYEQYF. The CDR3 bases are TGTGCCAGCAGTTACTCGAATCCTAGCCTACTCTACGAGCAGTACTTC.

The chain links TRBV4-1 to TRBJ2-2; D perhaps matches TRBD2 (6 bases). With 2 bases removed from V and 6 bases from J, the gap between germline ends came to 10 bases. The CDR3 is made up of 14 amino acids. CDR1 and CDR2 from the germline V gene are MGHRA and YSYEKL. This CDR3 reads CASSQIGGSGELFF. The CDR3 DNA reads TGCGCCAGCAGCCAAATTGGAGGGTCCGGGGAGCTGTTTTTT.

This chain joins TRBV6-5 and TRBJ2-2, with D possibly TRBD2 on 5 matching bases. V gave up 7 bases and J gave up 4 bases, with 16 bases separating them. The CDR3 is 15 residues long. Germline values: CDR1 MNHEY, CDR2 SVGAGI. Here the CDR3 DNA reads TGTGCCAGCACCCTAAGAGGTCTAGCCACCGGGGAGCTGTTTTTT. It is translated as CASTLRGLATGELFF.

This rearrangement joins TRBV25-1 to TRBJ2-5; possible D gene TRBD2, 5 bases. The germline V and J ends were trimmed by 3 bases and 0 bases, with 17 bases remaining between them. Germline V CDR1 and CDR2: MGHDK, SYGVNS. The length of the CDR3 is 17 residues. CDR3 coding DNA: TGTGCCAGCAGTGACGCCCGGAGGAGCTGGAACCAAGAGACCCAGTACTTC. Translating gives CASSDARRSWNQETQYF.

This chain's CDR3 is CASSFFPSGNSYEQYF. The CDR3 DNA is TGCGCCAGCAGCTTCTTTCCTAGCGGGAACTCCTACGAGCAGTACTTC. The chain uses TRBV5-1 and TRBJ2-7, with 9 nucleotides matching TRBD2. CDR1 is SGHRS and CDR2 is YFSETQ in the germline V gene. With 2 bases clipped from V and 0 bases from J, the junction kept 6 bases outside the gene matches. The CDR3 covers 16 residues.